The entry below describes one TCR beta chain. Its binding antigen is unknown. One base away there is no much larger clone; base qualities are not given. The label giving this sample's treatment or condition can be read as: 19 received Ad26.COV2.S at low or high dose, single or two shots; 5 received placebo; per-sample allocation not given. Repertoires of vaccine and placebo recipients were sequenced from samples taken on day 63 after the first injection. Between 29 July and 7 August 2020, Cohort 1b enrolled 25 adults aged 18-55 years at one site in Boston, USA. Ad26.COV2.S was a replication-incompetent adenovirus type 26 vector that expressed a prefusion-stabilized SARS-CoV-2 spike protein derived from the original Wuhan strain. CDR1 and CDR2 were assigned from the germline V gene as SGHDN and FVKESK. Between the V and J ends, shortened by 6 bases and 8 bases respectively, the junction contains 17 bases. Its CDR3 holds 14 amino acids, cysteine through phenylalanine. Only the CDR3 region is kept as DNA, spanning 42 bases read in frame from base 1.

The immunoSEQ Assay was the method used to sequence TCRbeta CDR3 regions. After extraction, genomic DNA underwent amplification by bias-controlled multiplex PCR, followed by high-throughput sequencing. Per the authors' processing: Collapsing and filtering of sequences were performed to quantify the absolute abundance of each unique TCRbeta CDR3 region. T cell fraction was estimated by normalizing TCRbeta template counts to usable DNA, which was measured by amplifying reference genes present in all nucleated cells. Repertoire TCRs were annotated as SARS-CoV-2-specific when V gene, CDR3 amino acid sequence and J gene were exactly matched to a known reactive TCR set. MIRA supplied the reference SARS-CoV-2 TCR set, which was filtered for enrichment in COVID-19-positive ImmuneCODE repertoires so that public or cross-reactive TCRs were removed. Drawing on the MIRA antigens, annotated TCRs were analysed further at the level of specific ORF or position within ORF. Breadth was defined as the number of annotated unique rearrangements divided by the total number of unique productive rearrangements, and depth was defined as the summed frequency of the annotated unique rearrangements. Two-sided Wilcoxon rank-sum tests were used to compare TCR breadth between groups. Held by TCRdb, this immuneACCESS table contains in-frame sequences only and omits some clones. Under half of the omission traces to an unresolved V gene where checked; the cause of the rest is unknown. That table furnishes V, J and clone size, whereas the DNA furnished D and trimming. This sample gives a few hundred thousand clones in total; roughly 90% of them show up just once. About 3.6% of the sample is taken by the ten largest.

The data stem from a study of Ad26.COV2.S vaccination and SARS-CoV-2 variants (dated by TCRdb to the early 2020s). Regarding the complete study: Vaccine-arm donors were drawn from COV1001, a multicentre, randomized, double-blind, placebo-controlled phase I-IIa trial of Ad26.COV2.S in healthy adults. Ad26.COV2.S was administered intramuscularly at 5 x 10^10 or 1 x 10^11 viral particles, either as a single shot or as two shots given 56 days apart. TCRbeta repertoire sequencing was used to assess the specificity and breadth of SARS-CoV-2-reactive T cell receptors after Ad26.COV2.S vaccination. A total of 32 samples were included in the TCR-sequenced set, comprising some 20 Ad26.COV2.S vaccine recipients, 5 placebo recipients and 8 SARS-CoV-2 convalescent individuals. Participants in the trial were split at random into five groups of five each, receiving low-dose or high-dose Ad26.COV2.S once or twice, or else placebo on both occasions. Investigators did not know the trial group allocation while performing experiments and assessing outcomes.

Overall study outcomes, separate from this receptor: It was noted by the authors that total T cell responses may have been underestimated by the TCR breadth and depth analyses. After vaccination, spike-specific CD8+ and CD4+ T cell responses were reported to show substantial breadth. Vaccine and placebo recipients had comparable non-spike TCR breadth, which fits with the vaccine containing only spike. Ad26.COV2.S recipients had higher spike-specific TCR breadth than placebo recipients (P = 0.0014). Comparing responses between vaccine doses or regimens was not something the study was powered to do.

The V and J genes are TRBV14 and TRBJ2-1; the D gene assignment is perhaps TRBD1 or TRBD2, with each matching 5 bases. Here the sequenced sample was peripheral blood, taken in a trial of Ad26.COV2.S vaccine versus placebo. The TCR sequence derives from a person aged 18-65 years who received the Ad26.COV2.S COVID-19 vaccine or a placebo. The nucleotides read TGTGCCAGCAGTCCTCTTTCCCGGGACGATGAGCAGTTCTTC. The translation is CASSPLSRDDEQFF.